The T cell receptor beta chain described here comes from a study of blood T cell repertoires in COVID-19. On the study more broadly: Samples came from the United States, Italy and Spain, spanning acute and convalescent COVID-19.

Sequencing used immunoSEQ multiplex PCR; TCRdb keeps in-frame clones, though not all of them. The table includes under 250,000 clones, roughly 80% detected once. Trimming took off 4 bases at V and 7 bases at J, with 19 bases between the two ends. From germline, CDR1 is MNHEY and CDR2 SVGAGI. The CDR3 is made up of 16 amino acids. Sequencing was carried out using peripheral blood. The sequence was obtained from a woman aged 65 to 85 with acute or convalescent COVID-19. J is TRBJ1-4 and V is TRBV6-5, with no clear D. The CDR3: CASSLVWETGTEKLFF. In DNA, the CDR3 is TGTGCCAGCAGTTTGGTGTGGGAGACGGGTACTGAAAAACTGTTTTTT.